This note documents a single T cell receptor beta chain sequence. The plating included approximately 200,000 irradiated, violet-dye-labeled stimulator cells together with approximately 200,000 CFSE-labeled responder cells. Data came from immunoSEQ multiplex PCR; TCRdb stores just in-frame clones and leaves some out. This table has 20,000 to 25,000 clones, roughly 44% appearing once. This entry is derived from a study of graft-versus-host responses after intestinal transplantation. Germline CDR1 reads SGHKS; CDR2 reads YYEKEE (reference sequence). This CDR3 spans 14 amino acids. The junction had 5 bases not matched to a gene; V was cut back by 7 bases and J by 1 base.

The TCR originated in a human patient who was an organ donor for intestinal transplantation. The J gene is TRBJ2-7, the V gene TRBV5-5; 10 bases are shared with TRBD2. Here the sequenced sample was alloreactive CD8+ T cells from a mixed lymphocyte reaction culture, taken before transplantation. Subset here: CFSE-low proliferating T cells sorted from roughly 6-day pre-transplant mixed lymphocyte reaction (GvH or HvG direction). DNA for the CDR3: TGTGCCAGCCGCCCGGGACTAGCGTCCTACGAGCAGTACTTC. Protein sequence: CASRPGLASYEQYF.